The clone carrying this T cell receptor (beta chain) was detected only once. Its antigen is not known. Trimming took off 6 bases at V and 3 bases at J, with 15 bases between the two ends. In germline, CDR1 is MDHEN, CDR2 SYDVKM. The CDR3 extends over 15 amino acids. The sample is drawn from a study of cytomegalovirus exposure and HLA in healthy donors. The PCR contained 60 Vbeta and 13 Jbeta primers. Study processing details: As a later analysis found, there were 78 million or so unique TCR beta chains, of which approximately 10 million were shared. Assay used: immunoSEQ multiplex PCR; TCRdb lists only in-frame clones, some missing. Clone size and V and J calls were adopted from that table, with D and trimming inferred from the DNA. This sample has 210,000 or so clones; roughly 73% occur once, and the top ten carry over 2%. Findings and caveats of the study: It was shown in a later analysis that HLA-associated TCR beta chains were more clonally expanded than other, equally common chains.

Sequencing input: PBMCs. The chain links TRBV28 to TRBJ1-5, with a possible D match to TRBD1 (6 bases). The clonotype was recovered from a woman in her 30s in good health and CMV-seropositive. The CDR3 is CASSLGGPLNQPQHF. CDR3 sequence (DNA): TGTGCCAGCAGCCTAGGGGGACCCCTCAATCAGCCCCAGCATTTT.